The rows below give T cell receptor beta chains drawn from one sample of a study of siplizumab effects on memory and regulatory T cells. The assay was immunoSEQ multiplex PCR, and TCRdb's table has in-frame clones only and misses some. The sample lists roughly 62,000 clones, around 79% occurring once. The sample consisted of memory CD4+ T cells sorted from blood. The receptors were sampled from a human donor in good health. CDR3s include the opening cysteine and the closing phenylalanine or tryptophan. A D gene is named only where the DNA matches it firmly. Size tells how often a clone was seen (once, few, many) or the class of an expanded clone, and some rows leave it out.

CDR3: CASSAQGAYQPQHF; DNA: TGTGCCAGCAGTGCTCAGGGGGCCTATCAGCCCCAGCATTTT; V: TRBV2; J: TRBJ1-5; D: TRBD1; size: NA
CDR3: CASSYSRPYEQYF; DNA: TGTGCCAGCAGTTACTCGAGACCCTACGAGCAGTACTTC; V: TRBV6-5; J: TRBJ2-7; D: NA; size: NA
CDR3: CASSVVRAGYTF; DNA: TGTGCCAGCAGCGTAGTAAGGGCTGGCTACACCTTC; V: TRBV9; J: TRBJ1-2; D: NA; size: NA
CDR3: CASRTGQGTEAFF; DNA: TGTGCCAGCAGGACTGGACAGGGCACTGAAGCTTTCTTT; V: TRBV6-6; J: TRBJ1-1; D: TRBD1; size: NA
CDR3: CASSSVQGAGGETQYF; DNA: TGTGCCAGCAGTTCTGTACAGGGGGCAGGGGGAGAGACCCAGTACTTC; V: TRBV11-1; J: TRBJ2-5; D: TRBD1; size: NA
CDR3: CASSYGGLRTF; DNA: TGTGCCAGCAGTTACGGAGGGCTCAGGACCTTC; V: TRBV6-5; J: TRBJ1-2; D: NA; size: NA
CDR3: CASTPPGTRYNEQFF; DNA: TGTGCCAGCACTCCCCCCGGGACCAGATACAATGAGCAGTTCTTC; V: TRBV6-5; J: TRBJ2-1; D: NA; size: NA
CDR3: CASSLALWTGDSYEQYF; DNA: TGTGCCAGCAGCTTAGCGCTTTGGACAGGAGACTCCTACGAGCAGTACTTC; V: TRBV7-8; J: TRBJ2-7; D: TRBD1; size: NA
CDR3: CAGSDRGRDSPLHF; DNA: TGTGCCGGATCCGACAGGGGAAGGGATTCACCCCTCCACTTT; V: TRBV19; J: TRBJ1-6; D: TRBD1; size: NA
CDR3: CASSRRGVGTF; DNA: TGTGCCAGCAGCCGGAGGGGCGTCGGCACCTTC; V: TRBV21-1; J: TRBJ1-2; D: NA; size: few
CDR3: CASRPQGPYGYTF; DNA: TGTGCCAGCAGACCACAGGGACCCTATGGCTACACCTTC; V: TRBV25-1; J: TRBJ1-2; D: NA; size: NA
CDR3: CASSRTSGGSDTQYF; DNA: TGTGCCAGCAGCCGAACTAGCGGGGGGTCAGATACGCAGTATTTT; V: TRBV6-5; J: TRBJ2-3; D: TRBD2; size: NA
CDR3: CASSESRTASNQPQHF; DNA: TGTGCCAGCAGTGAATCCCGGACAGCTAGCAATCAGCCCCAGCATTTT; V: TRBV25-1; J: TRBJ1-5; D: NA; size: NA
CDR3: CASRGDRLYEQYF; DNA: TGTGCCAGCAGGGGGGACAGGCTCTACGAGCAGTACTTC; V: TRBV6-1; J: TRBJ2-7; D: TRBD1; size: NA